A selection of T cell receptor beta chains follows, all from one sample in a study of blood T cells in healthy people across ages. One entry per CDR3 protein, called by TCRdb with MiXCR from the 5' RACE reads. The sample includes 540,000 or so distinct CDR3 sequences, around 48% of them seen just once. The sample comprised blood. Receptors were obtained from a man older than 75 in good health. CDR3s include the opening cysteine and the closing phenylalanine or tryptophan. The D gene is left open where the match is weak. Some rows mark clone size as missing; the rest say once, few, many or name a class of expanded clone.

CDR3nt	CDR3aa	v_gene	d_gene	abundance	j_gene
TGTGCCAGCAGAAAAGGGGCGAACTATGGCTACACCTTC	CASRKGANYGYTF	TRBV12-3/TRBV12-4	NA	NA	TRBJ1-2
TGTGCCAGCAGCTTTCGAGGGGCTGAGCAGTTCTTC	CASSFRGAEQFF	TRBV7-2	NA	few	TRBJ2-1
TGCAGTGCTTTAACAGGGTGGGGCGAGCAGTACTTC	CSALTGWGEQYF	TRBV20-1	NA	few	TRBJ2-7
TGTGCCAGCAGTTACTCGATTTTGAGGGCCAGGGAAAAACTGTTTTTT	CASSYSILRAREKLFF	TRBV6-5	NA	many	TRBJ1-4
TGTGCCAGCAGTTTGGATCCAGGGGGTTTGTCCTACAATGAGCAGTTCTTC	CASSLDPGGLSYNEQFF	TRBV27	TRBD1	NA	TRBJ2-1
TGTGCCAGCAGTTTATCCAGGACTGTACAGGGCTACACCTTC	CASSLSRTVQGYTF	TRBV27	NA	NA	TRBJ1-2
TGCAGCGTTGGGTCCGGCTATGGCTACACCTTC	CSVGSGYGYTF	TRBV29-1	NA	NA	TRBJ1-2
TGTGCCAGCAGCCTCATTGGGGGGGTGGAGCAGTACTTC	CASSLIGGVEQYF	TRBV7-2	TRBD2	few	TRBJ2-4
TGTGCCAGCAGGGCCCATTTGAACACTGAAGCTTTCTTT	CASRAHLNTEAFF	TRBV2	NA	NA	TRBJ1-1
TGCAGTGCTAGAGATCTCAGGAGCGGCACAGATACGCAGTATTTT	CSARDLRSGTDTQYF	TRBV20-1	NA	NA	TRBJ2-3
TGTGCCAGCAGCCCTAGCGGGGGCGGCACAGATACGCAGTATTTT	CASSPSGGGTDTQYF	TRBV7-3	TRBD2	few	TRBJ2-3
TGTGCCAGCAGCGTAAACACTCTCTACGAGCAGTACTTC	CASSVNTLYEQYF	TRBV9	NA	few	TRBJ2-7
TGTGCCAGCAGCTTCCGGGACAGGAGCTCCTATAATTCACCCCTCCACTTT	CASSFRDRSSYNSPLHF	TRBV5-5	TRBD1	NA	TRBJ1-6
TGTGCCAGCAGGACAGGGGCAACCTACGAGCAGTACTTC	CASRTGATYEQYF	TRBV27	TRBD1	few	TRBJ2-7
TGTGCCAGCAGCTTAGAGCCGACAGGGGATGGCTACACCTTC	CASSLEPTGDGYTF	TRBV7-9	TRBD1	few	TRBJ1-2
TGTGCCAGCAGCTCCCGCGGGGGCGCAGATACGCAGTATTTT	CASSSRGGADTQYF	TRBV11-3	NA	NA	TRBJ2-3
TGTGCCAGCAGTGCCGGGACAGACTCCTACAATGAGCAGTTCTTC	CASSAGTDSYNEQFF	TRBV6-6	TRBD1	few	TRBJ2-1
TGTGCCAGCAGCCAGATTTCACAGGGACCGAACTATGGCTACACCTTC	CASSQISQGPNYGYTF	TRBV7-2	NA	few	TRBJ1-2
TGTGCCAGCAGCGTGGAGAGGGAAGATACGCAGTATTTT	CASSVEREDTQYF	TRBV9	NA	NA	TRBJ2-3
TGTGCCCCACAGGGGCTTAGCACAGATACGCAGTATTTT	CAPQGLSTDTQYF	TRBV7-9	TRBD1	once	TRBJ2-3
TGTGCCAGCAGCACAAGGACTAGCGGCAAAAGGATGTACGAGCAGTACTTC	CASSTRTSGKRMYEQYF	TRBV7-2	TRBD2	few	TRBJ2-7
TGCAGCGTTGAGTCAGGGGGTGTCCCAGATACGCAGTATTTT	CSVESGGVPDTQYF	TRBV29-1	TRBD1	NA	TRBJ2-3
TGCAGTGCAGTGGCTAGCGGCCAAGAGACCCAGTACTTC	CSAVASGQETQYF	TRBV20-1	TRBD2	few	TRBJ2-5
TGTGCCAGCAGTGAATACCAGGGGTTCTACGAGCAGTACTTC	CASSEYQGFYEQYF	TRBV28	NA	few	TRBJ2-7
TGTGCCAGCTCTGACCGGGGTGCCCAGTACTTC	CASSDRGAQYF	TRBV6-5	NA	NA	TRBJ2-5
TGTGCCAGCAGTTACTCGCCGGGAGGCCCCACCGGGGAGCTGTTTTTT	CASSYSPGGPTGELFF	TRBV6-5	TRBD2	many	TRBJ2-2
TGCGCCAGCAGCTTGGAGGGGACAGGGGGAGCTTTCTTT	CASSLEGTGGAFF	TRBV5-1	TRBD1	once	TRBJ1-1